This T cell receptor beta chain was observed in a study of T-cell memory formation after mild COVID-19. The CDR3 is 15 amino acids. V lost 6 bases and J 1 base, leaving 15 bases between the germline ends. Germline V gene sequence: CDR1 MNHEY, CDR2 SVGAGI. This clonotype was recorded a few times. TCRdb redid the calling of the 5' RACE reads with MiXCR, one entry per CDR3 protein. The profile covers fewer than 50,000 distinct CDR3 sequences, with around 12% appearing a single time and about 24% taken by the ten largest. This sequence originates from a man between 18 and 35 years old who had mild COVID-19 (a few samples of this study predate the infection). Cell type and time point are not known. Sequencing input: PBMCs or a T cell subset sorted from them (not recorded which). This chain joins TRBV6-5 and TRBJ2-5, with D maybe TRBD1 (6 bases). CDR3 nucleotide sequence: TGTGCCAGCAGACGCAGGGGTGGAATCCAAGAGACCCAGTACTTC. Amino acids: CASRRRGGIQETQYF.